This T cell receptor (beta chain) was sequenced for a study of shared clonotypes between healthy human individuals. Worth noting for this clone: What it binds is unknown. In the same sample, other DNA sequences code for this CDR3.

Findings of the study overall: The small donor group covered limited genetic and exposure diversity.

The CDR3 contains 15 residues. Germline CDR1 reads SGHRS; CDR2 reads YFSETQ. The junction had 12 bases not matched to a gene; V was cut back by 4 bases and J by 9 bases. At a deep level, the assay was run. Method: immunoSEQ multiplex PCR; TCRdb's copy keeps in-frame clones and lacks some. The repertoire includes approximately 2.5 million clones, roughly 93% of them detected once, and around 0.4% sits in the top ten. The TCR originated in a man between 18 and 29 years old in good health. Some clones in this sample may be carry-over from other donors' samples. The sequencing input was naive CD4+ T cells from PBMCs. Subset described: CD45RA+ positively selected. The chain recombines TRBV5-1 with TRBJ2-1; 8 nucleotides agree with TRBD2. CDR3 sequence (DNA): TGCGCCAGCAGCCTTAGCCCAGCGGGAGAGGGTGAGCAGTTCTTC. Translating it yields CASSLSPAGEGEQFF. The full variable domain, its missing parts supplied by reference TRBV5-1 and TRBJ2-1, is KAGVTQTPRYLIKTRGQQVTLSCSPISGHRSVSWYQQTPGQGLQFLFEYFSETQRNKGNFPGRFSGRQFSNSRSEMNVSTLELGDSALYLCASSLSPAGEGEQFFGPGTRLTVL.